The 25 T cell receptor beta chains below were found in one sample sequenced in a study of T cells after posttransplantation cyclophosphamide. Repertoires were generated with immunoSEQ multiplex PCR, while TCRdb's copy carries only in-frame clones and drops some. Recorded here are around 30,000 clones, with no singletons, and the ten leading clones hold around 3%. Sequenced input: PBMCs. Source of these receptors: a woman aged 55-69 years in good health, CMV-negative, and a related stem cell transplant donor.

This clone has ten or more counts. The chain links TRBV15 to TRBJ1-1, with 7 bases lining up with TRBD1. Trimming at V came to 6 bases and at J to 5 bases, leaving 12 bases not matched to a gene. CDR3 size: 15 residues. Germline lookup yields CDR1 LNHNV and CDR2 YYDKDF (reference sequence). The CDR3 here is CATRAPSTGRTEAFF. The CDR3 DNA follows: TGTGCCACCAGAGCCCCCTCGACAGGGAGGACTGAAGCTTTCTTT.

This clone was seen only a few times. CDR3 sequence (DNA): TGCGCCAGCGGGCCAGCGGGGGCGATTCGAGAGACCCAGTACTTC. Amino acids: CASGPAGAIRETQYF. The chain links TRBV5-1 to TRBJ2-5; 8 bases align to TRBD2. The trim removed 7 bases at V and 4 bases at J, leaving 12 bases unmatched. CDR1 and CDR2 from the germline V gene are SGHRS and YFSETQ. This CDR3 spans 15 amino acids.

This chain uses TRBV7-9 with TRBJ2-7; 14 bases align to TRBD2. Trimming removed 6 bases from V and 5 bases from J; junction bases left unmatched: 15. The CDR3 runs to 18 residues. Germline V gene data show CDR1 as SEHNR and CDR2 as FQNEAQ (reference sequence). The DNA for the CDR3 is TGTGCCAGCAGACCTGGGACTAGCGGGAGAACGGGGGACCACGAGCAGTACTTC. Its translation: CASRPGTSGRTGDHEQYF.

At least ten counts were recorded for this clone. This rearrangement joins TRBV12-3 or TRBV12-4 to TRBJ2-7; 10 nucleotides match TRBD2. The CDR3 has 15 residues. The V and J ends lost 4 bases and 2 bases, in that order; junction bases with no gene match: 5. The CDR3 protein is CASSWDSGGPYEQYF. CDR3 DNA: TGTGCCAGCAGTTGGGATAGCGGGGGGCCCTACGAGCAGTACTTC.

This clone was seen at least ten times. The chain joins TRBV7-2 to TRBJ1-3; the match to TRBD1 covers 8 bases. Germline V gives CDR1 SGHTA, CDR2 FQGNSA. There are 14 residues in the CDR3. V lost 5 bases to trimming and J lost 2 bases; unmatched junction nucleotides: 2. CDR3 sequence: CASSRGQAGNTIYF. The CDR3 coding sequence is TGTGCCAGCAGCCGGGGACAGGCTGGAAACACCATATATTTT.

The genes are TRBV29-1 and TRBJ2-7; the match to TRBD1 covers 8 bases. CDR1 is SQVTM and CDR2 is ANQGSEA in the germline V gene. V was pared by 6 bases and J by 2 bases, with 9 bases of the junction left unmatched. This CDR3 has 14 residues. CDR3 bases: TGCAGCGTCACGGACAGGGCGAAGCCCTACGAGCAGTACTTC. As protein: CSVTDRAKPYEQYF.

This clone qualifies as medium-sized. The chain is built from TRBV6-4 and TRBJ1-1; no clear D gene. Per the germline V gene, CDR1 is MRHNA and CDR2 is SNTAGT. V lost 5 bases and J 2 bases, leaving 9 bases between the germline ends. The CDR3 spans 13 residues. The CDR3 loop is CASSRTRNTEAFF. CDR3 sequence (DNA): TGTGCCAGCAGTCGCACAAGAAACACTGAAGCTTTCTTT.

This clone was picked up a small number of times. This CDR3 reads CASSLQAGSSPLHF. Written as DNA, the CDR3 is TGTGCCAGCAGTTTACAGGCGGGCAGTTCACCCCTCCACTTT. This chain connects TRBV12-3 or TRBV12-4 to TRBJ1-6; D unresolved. This CDR3 is built from 14 residues. V gave up 2 bases and J gave up 9 bases, with 11 bases separating them.

This clone was counted at least ten times. The V and J genes are TRBV6-5 and TRBJ2-7; 11 bases align to TRBD1. The CDR3 runs to 15 residues. CDR1 and CDR2 (germline): MNHEY, SVGAGI. V was pared by 6 bases and J by 3 bases, with 7 bases of the junction left unmatched. CDR3 protein: CASRKSGTGGYEQYF. The CDR3 coding sequence is TGTGCCAGCAGGAAGTCCGGGACAGGGGGCTACGAGCAGTACTTC.

V gene TRBV7-9 combines with J gene TRBJ1-2; D might be TRBD1 (6 bases). V lost 2 bases to trimming and J lost 4 bases, with 14 bases between them. This CDR3 region has 15 residues. Germline-derived CDR1 and CDR2 are SEHNR and FQNEAQ (reference sequence). The CDR3 sequence is CASSLPKTGVYGYTF. DNA for the CDR3: TGTGCCAGCAGCTTACCAAAGACAGGAGTCTATGGCTACACCTTC.

At least ten counts were recorded for this clone. The chain carries TRBV6-6 and TRBJ1-1; D is perhaps TRBD1 (6 bases). CDR3 size: 14 residues. Trimming removed 8 bases at V and 10 bases at J, with 23 bases between. Germline V gene data show CDR1 as MNHNY and CDR2 as SVGAGI (reference sequence). The CDR3 DNA is TGTGCCAGCCAACGGGGCGGCGGAAGGGGGGGAGCTTTCTTT. It specifies CASQRGGGRGGAFF.

This clone was recorded many times. The V gene is TRBV6-5, the J gene TRBJ1-1, with D possibly being TRBD1 (6 bases). Germline V gene data show CDR1 as MNHEY and CDR2 as SVGAGI. The V end lost 4 bases, the J end lost 1 base, and 16 bases lay between the germline ends. The CDR3 extends over 16 amino acids. The CDR3 DNA sequence: TGTGCCAGCAGTTTTTTCGAGGGGGGGGCGAACACTGAAGCTTTCTTT. This gives the protein CASSFFEGGANTEAFF.

This clone was detected ten times or more. V and J are TRBV6-2 or TRBV6-3 and TRBJ2-7, with D perhaps matching TRBD2 (6 bases). The CDR3 loop spans 15 amino acids. Germline-derived CDR1 and CDR2 are MNHEY and SVGEGT. Trimming left V 6 bases short and J 5 bases short, with 20 bases between. The CDR3 coding sequence is TGTGCCAGCAGCCCTCTGGGGGGTGATTGGCACGAGCAGTACTTC. Amino acid sequence: CASSPLGGDWHEQYF.

This clone was recorded many times. The V gene is TRBV6-6, the J gene TRBJ2-1, with D maybe TRBD1 (6 bases). Per germline, CDR1 MNHNY and CDR2 SVGAGI (reference sequence). The CDR3 length is 16 residues. Between the trimmed V and J ends, which lost 3 bases and 1 base, there was a span of 13 bases. The CDR3 loop reads CASSYIDRLSYNEQFF. DNA for the CDR3: TGTGCCAGCAGTTATATTGACAGGCTGTCCTACAATGAGCAGTTCTTC.

This clone was recorded at least ten times. The chain joins TRBV6-5 to TRBJ2-7; 9 positions agree with TRBD1. The germline V gene encodes CDR1 MNHEY and CDR2 SVGAGI. This CDR3 has 14 amino acids. J was trimmed by 6 bases and V by 4 bases; bases with no gene match: 7. CDR3 sequence reads: CASSLQGAQGEQYF. The DNA of the CDR3 is TGTGCCAGCAGTTTACAGGGGGCCCAAGGCGAGCAGTACTTC.

There are a few counts of this clone. The V and J genes are TRBV6-4 and TRBJ2-1, with TRBD2 identical over 13 bases. The CDR3 sequence is 17 residues long. Trimming cost V 3 bases and J 7 bases; bases outside gene matches: 9. Germline loops: CDR1 MRHNA, CDR2 SNTAGT. DNA for the CDR3: TGTGCCAGCAGTGAAGCTACTAGCGGGGGGGCTCTGAATGAGCAGTTCTTC. Translation gives CASSEATSGGALNEQFF.

The chain carries TRBV28 and TRBJ1-2; 8 bases are shared with TRBD1. After removal of 1 base from V and 3 bases from J, the junction contained 7 bases not matched to a gene. Germline V lookup: CDR1 MDHEN, CDR2 SYDVKM. This CDR3 region has 16 residues. The CDR3 region is CASSLFDRGEHYGYTF. The CDR3 nucleotides are TGTGCCAGCAGTTTATTTGACAGGGGTGAGCACTATGGCTACACCTTC.

The sample holds many counts of this clone. The chain combines TRBV28 with TRBJ1-2; D is perhaps TRBD1 (5 bases). The CDR3 is made up of 12 amino acids. Trimming took off 8 bases at V and 8 bases at J, with 15 bases between the two ends. Germline-derived CDR1 and CDR2 are MDHEN and SYDVKM. The CDR3 sequence is CASRQAGRGYTF. The CDR3 DNA sequence: TGTGCCAGCCGCCAGGCGGGGCGCGGCTACACCTTC.

This clone has ten or more counts. J is TRBJ1-2 and V is TRBV7-9; 10 bases align to TRBD1. Trimming at V came to 5 bases and at J to 7 bases, leaving 7 bases not matched to a gene. Germline values: CDR1 SEHNR, CDR2 FQNEAQ (reference sequence). The CDR3 covers 14 residues. The CDR3 sequence is CASSPRQGALGYTF. CDR3 DNA sequence: TGTGCCAGCAGCCCCAGACAGGGGGCGCTTGGCTACACCTTC. Full variable domain (missing parts from reference TRBV7-9 and TRBJ1-2): DTGVSQNPRHKITKRGQNVTFRCDPISEHNRLYWYRQTLGQGPEFLTYFQNEAQLEKSRLLSDRFSAERPKGSFSTLEIQRTEQGDSAMYLCASSPRQGALGYTFGSGTRLTVV.

This chain joins TRBV7-3 and TRBJ2-5; D might be TRBD1 (5 bases). Trimming left V 4 bases short and J 5 bases short, with 17 bases between. Germline V gene data show CDR1 as SGHTA and CDR2 as FQGTGA. The CDR3 extends over 15 amino acids. The CDR3 spells CASSSRTGPRETQYF. CDR3 bases: TGTGCCAGCAGCTCCCGTACAGGACCGAGGGAGACCCAGTACTTC.

This clone was found many times. The V gene is TRBV7-2, the J gene TRBJ2-1; 9 bases line up with TRBD2. Germline lookup yields CDR1 SGHTA and CDR2 FQGNSA. The ends lost 1 base at V and 3 bases at J; junction bases unmatched: 4. This CDR3 has 16 amino acids. This chain's CDR3 is CASSLVAGVGYNEQFF. The CDR3 DNA reads TGTGCCAGCAGCTTAGTAGCGGGGGTGGGCTACAATGAGCAGTTCTTC.

This clone was recorded many times. CDR3 nucleotides: TGCGCCAGCAGGACTAGCGGGGGGATTAATGAGCAGTTCTTC. This translates into CASRTSGGINEQFF. The chain recombines TRBV10-2 with TRBJ2-1; 13 bases map to TRBD2. V gave up 6 bases and J gave up 7 bases; unmatched junction bases: 3. Germline loops: CDR1 WSHSY, CDR2 SAAADI. The CDR3 has 14 residues.

The chain joins TRBV12-3 or TRBV12-4 to TRBJ2-2, with 8 bases identical to TRBD2. The CDR3 covers 18 residues. The ends lost 5 bases at V and 7 bases at J; junction bases unmatched: 18. The CDR3 loop is CASSPQKSLAGEVGELFF. Here the CDR3 DNA reads TGTGCCAGCAGTCCACAGAAAAGTCTAGCGGGCGAGGTCGGGGAGCTGTTTTTT.

The sample holds many counts of this clone. The J gene is TRBJ1-2, the V gene TRBV6-5; 9 nucleotides agree with TRBD1. This CDR3 contains 14 residues. Germline trimming cut 6 bases from V and 2 bases from J; bases unmatched to any gene: 4. The germline gives CDR1 MNHEY, CDR2 SVGAGI. This CDR3 reads CASSRDRANYGYTF. CDR3 DNA: TGTGCCAGCAGCCGGGACAGGGCGAACTATGGCTACACCTTC.

Ten or more counts support this clone. V and J are TRBV5-1 and TRBJ1-5; TRBD1 is a possible D gene (5 bases). V dropped 0 bases and J dropped 6 bases, with 13 bases sitting between them. CDR1 is SGHRS and CDR2 is YFSETQ in the germline V gene. The CDR3 spans 15 residues. CDR3 coding DNA: TGCGCCAGCAGCTTGGTAGGGGATCAGGGTCAGCCCCAGCATTTT. This sequence encodes CASSLVGDQGQPQHF.